One sample yielded the 24 T cell receptor beta chains listed below, sequenced in a study of identical twins. TCRdb itself ran the 5' RACE reads through MiXCR, one entry per CDR3 protein. The sample has 500,000 to 650,000 distinct CDR3 sequences, approximately 20% seen once. This sample also belongs to another study, concerning yellow fever vaccine responses in identical twins.

The sequenced material came from CD4+ T cells sorted from blood. These receptors were taken from a woman aged 18-35 years in good health.

This clonotype was counted between two and nine times. The chain carries TRBV29-1 and TRBJ2-5, with D uncertain. Germline CDR1 and CDR2: SQVTM and ANQGSEA. This CDR3 contains 11 residues. The V end was cut by 7 bases, the J end by 1 base, with 7 bases between. The CDR3 region has the DNA TGCAGCGCAAGCCGCCAAGAGACCCAGTACTTC. This encodes CSASRQETQYF.

The CDR3 DNA is TGTGCCAGCACCCCGGGTCCCCTCACCGGGGAGCTGTTTTTT. Translated, it gives CASTPGPLTGELFF. The chain is built from TRBV27 and TRBJ2-2; D unclear. The CDR3 has 14 residues. Germline CDR1 reads MNHEY; CDR2 reads SMNVEV (reference sequence). Trimming removed 7 bases at V and 4 bases at J, with 13 bases between.

The chain links TRBV12-3 or TRBV12-4 to TRBJ1-6; D ambiguous. The V end was cut by 2 bases, the J end by 7 bases, with 12 bases between. The CDR3 is made up of 15 amino acids. The CDR3 coding sequence is TGTGCCAGCAGTTTACTGGGGTCGGGGAATTCACCCCTCCACTTT. This encodes CASSLLGSGNSPLHF.

V and J are TRBV11-2 and TRBJ2-3, with a tentative D call TRBD1 (7 bases). The germline V gene encodes CDR1 SGHAT and CDR2 FQNNGV. The CDR3 covers 17 residues. Trimming took 4 bases from V and 7 from J, leaving 24 bases between them. The chain's CDR3 is CASSSRLGKEGANTQYF. The CDR3 region has the DNA TGTGCCAGCAGCTCTCGATTGGGGAAGGAGGGGGCTAATACGCAGTATTTT.

CDR3 in DNA: TGTGCCACCAGGCGACCAGAAAACAATGAGCAGTTCTTC. It is translated as CATRRPENNEQFF. V and J are TRBV15 and TRBJ2-1; no clear D gene. V lost 6 bases, J lost 5 bases, and 11 bases lay in between. CDR3 length: 13 amino acids. Germline assignment: CDR1 LNHNV and CDR2 YYDKDF (reference sequence).

This clonotype has just a few counts. The chain combines TRBV27 with TRBJ1-5, with a tentative D call TRBD1 (5 bases). Per germline, CDR1 MNHEY and CDR2 SMNVEV (reference sequence). This CDR3 region has 15 residues. The ends were cut back, 3 bases at V and 1 base at J, with 10 bases in the middle. CDR3 nucleotide sequence: TGTGCCAGCAGTTTCAGGGCGACGAGCAATCAGCCCCAGCATTTT. It specifies CASSFRATSNQPQHF.

This clonotype was counted a few times. The chain combines TRBV10-3 with TRBJ1-4, with a tentative D call TRBD1 (5 bases). CDR1 is ENHRY and CDR2 is SYGVKD in the germline V gene. The CDR3 loop spans 13 amino acids. The CDR3 is CATTRVPNEKLFF. CDR3 nucleotides: TGTGCGACAACCAGGGTACCTAATGAAAAACTGTTTTTT.

The V and J genes are TRBV4-1 and TRBJ2-1; maybe TRBD2 (5 bases). The CDR3 length is 16 residues. Trimming shortened V by 1 base and J by 4 bases, and 14 bases separated the two germline ends. Germline loops: CDR1 MGHRA, CDR2 YSYEKL. The CDR3 reads CASSQVPGLSYNEQFF. As DNA, the CDR3 is TGCGCCAGCAGCCAAGTACCCGGACTCAGTTACAATGAGCAGTTCTTC.

There are a few counts of this clonotype. Written as DNA, the CDR3 is TGTGCCAGCAGTTACGCAAAAGGGCTAGGGGGCGGGGAGCTGTTTTTT. Translating gives CASSYAKGLGGGELFF. This chain links TRBV6-5 with TRBJ2-2; a weak D match, TRBD1 (6 bases). Trimming cost V 2 bases and J 7 bases, with 17 bases left between them. The CDR3 loop spans 16 amino acids. Germline loops: CDR1 MNHEY, CDR2 SVGAGI.

This rearrangement joins TRBV20-1 to TRBJ2-5; TRBD2 agrees at 9 bases. The V segment lost 4 bases and the J segment 5 bases; nucleotides outside the gene matches: 5. The CDR3 totals 13 residues. In germline, CDR1 is DFQATT, CDR2 SNEGSKA (reference sequence). CDR3 sequence (DNA): TGCAGTGCTAACCTTGGACTAGCGGAGACCCAGTACTTC. Protein product: CSANLGLAETQYF.

The CDR3 nucleotides are TGCGCCAGCATGACTAGCGGGAGTTCTGGAGAGACCCAGTACTTC. This translates into CASMTSGSSGETQYF. The J gene is TRBJ2-5, the V gene TRBV5-1; 12 bases are shared with TRBD2. The CDR3 sequence is 15 residues long. V lost 6 bases and J lost 4; bases outside the gene matches: 7. Germline lookup yields CDR1 SGHRS and CDR2 YFSETQ.

This clonotype was observed a handful of times. This sequence joins TRBV5-1 and TRBJ2-3; D is unclear. The CDR3 spans 15 residues. Trimming removed 1 base at V and 0 bases at J, with 9 bases between. Germline CDR1 reads SGHRS; CDR2 reads YFSETQ. In nucleotides, the CDR3 is TGCGCCAGCAGCTTGTCACTTCGTAGCACAGATACGCAGTATTTT. Its protein product is CASSLSLRSTDTQYF.

The chain couples TRBV7-9 to TRBJ1-4, with unresolved D. The CDR3 runs to 14 residues. The germline V gene encodes CDR1 SEHNR and CDR2 FQNEAQ (reference sequence). V was clipped by 2 bases and J by 4 bases, with 8 bases between them. CDR3 in DNA: TGTGCCAGCAGCTTACCAGCGGGTAATGAAAAACTGTTTTTT. Encoded protein: CASSLPAGNEKLFF.

This clonotype has just a few counts. The V and J genes are TRBV7-8 and TRBJ2-5; D may be TRBD1 or TRBD2 (6 bases each). V was pared by 4 bases and J by 1 base, with 16 bases between. Germline CDR1 and CDR2: SGHVS and FQNEAQ. This CDR3 has 16 residues. The CDR3 loop is CASSSRTWGAQETQYF. CDR3 in DNA: TGTGCCAGCAGCTCTAGAACCTGGGGGGCCCAAGAGACCCAGTACTTC.

V gene TRBV2 combines with J gene TRBJ2-5, with 8 bases identical to TRBD1. From germline, CDR1 is SNHLY and CDR2 FYNNEI. V shed 8 bases, J shed 2 bases, and the junction held 7 bases outside the gene matches. CDR3 length: 14 residues. CDR3 coding DNA: TGTGCCAGCGGGGAGACAGGGGCGCAAGAGACCCAGTACTTC. Protein: CASGETGAQETQYF.

This clonotype was counted a few times. The V call is TRBV3-1, the J call TRBJ1-4; 7 positions agree with TRBD1. Trimming cost V 4 bases and J 8 bases; bases outside gene matches: 10. CDR1 and CDR2 from the germline V gene are LGHDT and YNNKEL (reference sequence). The CDR3 has 15 amino acids. CDR3 residues: CASSRGQPVVEKLFF. The CDR3 DNA is TGTGCCAGCAGCCGGGGACAGCCCGTTGTGGAAAAACTGTTTTTT.

This clonotype was picked up a small number of times. This rearrangement joins TRBV7-7 to TRBJ2-5; TRBD2 might be the D (6 bases). Germline lookup yields CDR1 SSHAT and CDR2 FNYEAQ (reference sequence). This CDR3 comprises 15 residues. V was pared by 8 bases and J by 0 bases, with 16 bases between. The CDR3 coding sequence is TGTGCCAGCTCCCCGTTGGCGGGGTACCAAGAGACCCAGTACTTC. Its translation is CASSPLAGYQETQYF. Supplemented by reference TRBV7-7 and TRBJ2-5, the full variable domain reads GAGVSQSPRYKVTKRGQDVTLRCDPISSHATLYWYQQALGQGPEFLTYFNYEAQPDKSGLPSDRFSAERPEGSISTLTIQRTEQRDSAMYRCASSPLAGYQETQYFGPGTRLLVL.

In its sample, this clonotype was seen many times. The chain couples TRBV12-3 or TRBV12-4 to TRBJ2-1; D is unresolved. The CDR3 has 13 residues. The V end was cut by 5 bases, the J end by 7 bases, with 12 bases between. The CDR3 reads CASSPKNSNEQFF. The CDR3 DNA is TGTGCCAGCAGTCCCAAAAATTCGAATGAGCAGTTCTTC.

This clonotype was seen only a few times. The rearrangement joins TRBV7-8 to TRBJ2-5; perhaps TRBD1 as D (6 bases). CDR1 and CDR2 (germline): SGHVS, FQNEAQ. The CDR3 runs 15 residues. Between the trimmed V and J ends, which lost 7 bases and 2 bases, there was a span of 17 bases. Here the CDR3 DNA reads TGTGCCAGCACCCCCGCGGGCAGGGGACAAGAGACCCAGTACTTC. Residues: CASTPAGRGQETQYF.

V gene TRBV11-2 combines with J gene TRBJ2-1; D gene unclear. The germline gives CDR1 SGHAT, CDR2 FQNNGV. V lost 5 bases, J lost 8 bases, and 13 bases lay in between. The CDR3 has 13 residues. CDR3 amino acids: CASSPRGRDEQFF. The CDR3 nucleotides read TGTGCCAGCAGCCCCCGAGGTCGGGATGAGCAGTTCTTC.

The rearrangement links TRBV18 to TRBJ1-1, with 7 bases identical to TRBD1. This CDR3 region has 15 residues. J gave up 3 bases and V 3 bases, and 7 bases lay outside the gene matches. The germline gives CDR1 KGHSH, CDR2 LQKENI. The CDR3 sequence: CASSPTGKEDTEAFF. The CDR3 DNA sequence: TGTGCCAGCTCACCGACAGGGAAGGAGGACACTGAAGCTTTCTTT.

This clonotype has a handful of counts. This chain connects TRBV29-1 to TRBJ2-1; 7 bases are shared with TRBD2. V was clipped by 3 bases and J by 0 bases; unmatched bases: 14. Germline CDR1 is SQVTM and CDR2 is ANQGSEA. The CDR3 sequence is 18 residues long. The CDR3 loop is CSVETSKSRPSSYNEQFF. Written as DNA, the CDR3 is TGCAGCGTTGAGACTAGCAAGAGTCGACCTTCCTCCTACAATGAGCAGTTCTTC.

This clonotype was observed a handful of times. The V call is TRBV5-6, the J call TRBJ2-3, with 7 bases fitting TRBD2. Germline CDR1 is SGHDT and CDR2 is YYEEEE. The CDR3 is 16 amino acids. Trimming removed 3 bases from V and 4 bases from J; junction bases left unmatched: 11. In DNA, the CDR3 is TGTGCCAGCAGCTACATAGGACTAGTGATTTCAGATACGCAGTATTTT. Its translation: CASSYIGLVISDTQYF.

This sequence joins TRBV3-1 and TRBJ2-1; D gene ambiguous. Per the germline V gene, CDR1 is LGHDT and CDR2 is YNNKEL (reference sequence). The CDR3 consists of 15 residues. V was trimmed by 0 bases and J by 9 bases, leaving 15 bases between them. CDR3 amino acids: CASSQESPPVSEQFF. Here the CDR3 DNA reads TGTGCCAGCAGCCAAGAATCCCCCCCCGTAAGTGAGCAGTTCTTC.